The rows below give T cell receptor beta chains drawn from one sample of a study of molecular identifiers for immune sequencing clone quantification. MiXCR was run by TCRdb on the PCR reads, yielding one entry per CDR3 protein. The sample holds 20,000 to 30,000 distinct CDR3 sequences, 17% seen once. Sequencing was performed on naive CD8+ T cells from blood, with Jurkat cell RNA spiked in. Every receptor here comes from a human donor in good health. Some libraries in this study had Jurkat cell RNA spiked in. Each CDR3 is given with its conserved first and last residue. D genes are given only for firm matches. The size field is filled for only some rows; it gives once, few, many or a size class.

len	v_gene	j_gene	d_gene	abundance	CDR3aa	CDR3nt
16	TRBV6-2/TRBV6-3	TRBJ2-1	.	many	CASSFFGSSSYNEQFF	TGTGCCAGCAGTTTCTTCGGGTCGAGCTCCTACAATGAGCAGTTCTTC
13	TRBV20-1	TRBJ1-1	.	many	CSARLGMNTEAFF	TGCAGTGCTAGACTAGGTATGAACACTGAAGCTTTCTTT
14	TRBV27	TRBJ2-7	.	.	CASRVAGYSYEQYF	TGTGCCAGCAGAGTAGCAGGGTACTCCTACGAGCAGTACTTC
15	TRBV6-5	TRBJ2-5	.	.	CASSYSSTSLETQYF	TGTGCCAGCAGTTACTCCTCTACTAGTTTAGAGACCCAGTACTTC
15	TRBV25-1	TRBJ2-1	.	many	CASSEFTGTQPEQFF	TGTGCCAGCAGTGAATTTACCGGGACTCAGCCTGAGCAGTTCTTC
17	TRBV5-1	TRBJ2-5	TRBD2	many	CASSLEAMRGLQETQYF	TGCGCCAGCAGCTTGGAGGCGATGCGGGGGTTACAAGAGACCCAGTACTTC
17	TRBV5-6	TRBJ2-7	TRBD2	many	CASSTLAGGPPAYEQYF	TGTGCCAGCAGCACACTAGCGGGAGGCCCCCCTGCCTACGAGCAGTACTTC
14	TRBV7-6	TRBJ2-3	TRBD1	many	CASSMIGTADTQYF	TGTGCCAGCAGCATGATAGGGACAGCAGATACGCAGTATTTT
15	TRBV20-1	TRBJ1-1	.	many	CSARQKTGMNTEAFF	TGCAGTGCGAGACAGAAGACGGGGATGAACACTGAAGCTTTCTTT
14	TRBV20-1	TRBJ1-5	TRBD1	.	CSASGTGLNQPQHF	TGCAGTGCTAGTGGGACAGGGCTGAATCAGCCCCAGCATTTT
16	TRBV12-3/TRBV12-4	TRBJ2-3	TRBD1	many	CASRRGQGGFTDTQYF	TGTGCCAGCAGGAGGGGACAGGGAGGGTTCACAGATACGCAGTATTTT
15	TRBV20-1	TRBJ1-4	.	few	CSARDPLGGYEKLLF	TGCAGTGCTAGAGATCCCCTGGGGGGGTATGAAAAACTGCTTTTT
12	TRBV7-9	TRBJ2-7	TRBD1	many	CASSDRVYEQYF	TGTGCCAGCTCGGACAGGGTCTACGAGCAGTACTTC
18	TRBV11-2	TRBJ1-4	.	many	CASSLFSEGGPTNEKLFF	TGTGCCAGCAGCTTATTCTCGGAGGGTGGCCCAACTAATGAAAAACTGTTTTTT
12	TRBV27	TRBJ1-1	.	many	CASRQGNTEAFF	TGTGCCAGCAGACAGGGGAACACTGAAGCTTTCTTT
12	TRBV28	TRBJ2-3	TRBD2	many	CASSWTSDTQYF	TGTGCCAGCAGTTGGACTAGTGATACGCAGTATTTT
15	TRBV2	TRBJ1-1	.	.	CASRGADRTGTEAFF	TGTGCCAGCAGAGGCGCGGACAGAACCGGCACTGAAGCTTTCTTT
14	TRBV9	TRBJ2-5	.	many	CASTVGLTPETQYF	TGTGCCAGTACGGTCGGACTAACCCCAGAGACCCAGTACTTC
12	TRBV12-3/TRBV12-4	TRBJ1-1	.	many	CASTTLGGEAFF	TGTGCCAGCACTACCCTGGGGGGTGAAGCTTTCTTT
16	TRBV12-3/TRBV12-4	TRBJ2-1	.	many	CASSDPAAQGHNEQFF	TGTGCCAGCAGCGATCCGGCGGCCCAAGGACACAATGAGCAGTTCTTC
12	TRBV10-3	TRBJ2-1	.	.	CAIGVNDNEQFF	TGTGCCATCGGGGTTAATGACAATGAGCAGTTCTTC
10	TRBV6-1	TRBJ1-1	.	medium-sized	CASINTEAFF	TGTGCCAGCATTAACACTGAAGCTTTCTTT